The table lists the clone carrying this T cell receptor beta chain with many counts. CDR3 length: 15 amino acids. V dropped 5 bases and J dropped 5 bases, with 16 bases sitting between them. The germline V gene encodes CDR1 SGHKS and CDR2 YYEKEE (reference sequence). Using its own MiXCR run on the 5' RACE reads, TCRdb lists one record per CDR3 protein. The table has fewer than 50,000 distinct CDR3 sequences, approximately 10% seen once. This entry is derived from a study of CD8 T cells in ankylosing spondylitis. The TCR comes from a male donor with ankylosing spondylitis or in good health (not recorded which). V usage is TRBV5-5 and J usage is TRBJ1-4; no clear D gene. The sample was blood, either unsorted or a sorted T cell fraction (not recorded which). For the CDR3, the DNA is TGTGCCAGCAGTTTTCCCGGGCTAGGGAATGAAAAACTGTTTTTT. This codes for CASSFPGLGNEKLFF.